Below, 22 T cell receptor beta chains from the same sample are listed, as sequenced in a study of cytomegalovirus exposure and HLA in healthy donors. Produced via immunoSEQ multiplex PCR; TCRdb's table is partial and in-frame only. The data hold about 220,000 clones, with about 93% observed a single time. What was sequenced was PBMCs. Every receptor here comes from a woman aged 18 to 35 in good health and CMV-seronegative.

In DNA, the CDR3 is TGTGCCAGCTCACCAGACCCGGGGGGGAATAATTCACCCCTCCACTTT. It specifies CASSPDPGGNNSPLHF. The V and J genes are TRBV18 and TRBJ1-6; weak D call: TRBD1 (5 bases). The CDR3 is made up of 16 amino acids. The V gene's germline CDR1 is KGHSH and CDR2 LQKENI. V lost 2 bases, J lost 5 bases, and 13 bases lay in between.

V usage is TRBV5-4 and J usage is TRBJ2-1; a possible D gene is TRBD1 (6 bases). CDR3 length equals 14 residues. The V gene's germline CDR1 is SGHNT and CDR2 YYREEE (reference sequence). Trimming shortened V by 2 bases and J by 2 bases, and 8 bases separated the two germline ends. This CDR3 is CASSLKGAYNEQFF. The CDR3, as DNA: TGTGCCAGCAGCTTAAAGGGGGCCTACAATGAGCAGTTCTTC.

J is TRBJ2-7 and V is TRBV5-1, with TRBD1 matching 10 bases. CDR3 length: 14 residues. V dropped 1 base and J dropped 7; count of bases not matched to a gene: 5. Germline CDR1 is SGHRS and CDR2 is YFSETQ. CDR3 in amino acids: CASSLSTGGAEQYF. The DNA of the CDR3 is TGCGCCAGCAGCTTGTCGACAGGGGGCGCTGAGCAGTACTTC.

V gene TRBV14 combines with J gene TRBJ1-1, with TRBD1 as a possible D gene (6 bases). V lost 1 base and J 4 bases, leaving 10 bases between the germline ends. CDR1 and CDR2 from the germline V gene are SGHDN and FVKESK. This CDR3 has 14 amino acids. CDR3 sequence (DNA): TGTGCCAGCAGCCAAGTAGTAGGGGGCACTGAAGCTTTCTTT. Protein product: CASSQVVGGTEAFF. The full variable domain, completed using reference TRBV14 and TRBJ1-1, is EAGVTQFPSHSVIEKGQTVTLRCDPISGHDNLYWYRRVMGKEIKFLLHFVKESKQDESGMPNNRFLAERTGGTYSTLKVQPAELEDSGVYFCASSQVVGGTEAFFGQGTRLTVV.

The chain is built from TRBV2 and TRBJ1-5, with unresolved D. CDR3 size: 18 residues. Trimming took 5 bases from V and 1 from J, leaving 21 bases between them. The germline gives CDR1 SNHLY, CDR2 FYNNEI. The CDR3, as DNA: TGTGCCAGCAGTTCCAACGTTGATGCGGGGTCCAGCAATCAGCCCCAGCATTTT. This gives the protein CASSSNVDAGSSNQPQHF.

The chain links TRBV19 to TRBJ2-6; 8 bases are a match to TRBD1. This CDR3 contains 16 residues. V shed 3 bases and J 4 bases; nucleotides not matched to a gene: 5. Germline loops: CDR1 LNHDA, CDR2 SQIVND (reference sequence). The CDR3 region has the DNA TGTGCCAGTAGTATCATGACAGGGGACGGGGCCAACGTCCTGACTTTC. It yields the protein CASSIMTGDGANVLTF.

As DNA, the CDR3 is TGTGCCAGCAGTTTATATTGGGGGGAAACTGAAGCTTTCTTT. It is translated as CASSLYWGETEAFF. The rearrangement joins TRBV27 to TRBJ1-1, with D perhaps TRBD1 (5 bases). Trimming stripped 1 base from V and 5 bases from J, with 11 bases between. The CDR3 covers 14 residues. The V gene's germline CDR1 is MNHEY and CDR2 SMNVEV (reference sequence).

This chain uses TRBV5-1 with TRBJ1-1; D possibly corresponds to TRBD1 (6 bases). Germline V lookup: CDR1 SGHRS, CDR2 YFSETQ. Trimming left V 3 bases short and J 5 bases short, with 11 bases between. This CDR3 spans 13 amino acids. The CDR3 DNA is TGCGCCAGCAGCTCACAGGGTTCTACTGAAGCTTTCTTT. It translates to CASSSQGSTEAFF.

This chain joins TRBV2 and TRBJ2-2; TRBD2 agrees at 11 bases. The V segment lost 8 bases and the J segment 5 bases; nucleotides outside the gene matches: 4. The CDR3 is 14 amino acids. In germline, CDR1 is SNHLY, CDR2 FYNNEI. CDR3 in amino acids: CASGASGRTGELFF. CDR3 DNA sequence: TGTGCCAGCGGGGCTAGCGGGAGGACCGGGGAGCTGTTTTTT.

CDR3 residues: CASSGLAGRNEQFF. DNA for the CDR3: TGTGCCAGCAGCGGACTAGCGGGACGCAATGAGCAGTTCTTC. The genes are TRBV6-6 and TRBJ2-1; 12 bases fit TRBD2. The V segment lost 6 bases and the J segment 6 bases; nucleotides outside the gene matches: 3. CDR1 and CDR2 from the germline V gene are MNHNY and SVGAGI (reference sequence). There are 14 residues in the CDR3.

V usage is TRBV11-2 and J usage is TRBJ1-1; 8 bases align to TRBD1. CDR1 is SGHAT, CDR2 FQNNGV, per germline. The CDR3 is made up of 16 amino acids. V lost 3 bases, J lost 3 bases, and 9 bases stayed unmatched. The CDR3: CASSFSPRGRDTEAFF. The CDR3 bases are TGTGCCAGCAGCTTCTCCCCCAGGGGGCGGGACACTGAAGCTTTCTTT.

The chain combines TRBV7-2 with TRBJ2-7, with 8 bases lining up with TRBD2. After removal of 2 bases from V and 3 bases from J, the junction contained 9 bases not matched to a gene. CDR1 is SGHTA and CDR2 is FQGNSA in the germline V gene. This CDR3 contains 16 residues. CDR3 amino acids: CASSLLPGLEVYEQYF. The CDR3 coding sequence is TGTGCCAGCAGCTTACTGCCGGGACTAGAGGTCTACGAGCAGTACTTC.

The J gene is TRBJ1-3, the V gene TRBV10-3, with 7 bases identical to TRBD1. The germline V gene encodes CDR1 ENHRY and CDR2 SYGVKD. The CDR3 runs 15 residues. Trimming cost V 10 bases and J 1 base; bases outside gene matches: 10. The DNA for the CDR3 is TGTGCCACCCGAACAGGGGCCGGGTCTGGAAACACCATATATTTT. Amino acid sequence: CATRTGAGSGNTIYF.

The chain has TRBV29-1 and TRBJ2-1; D is perhaps TRBD1 (6 bases). V lost 6 bases and J lost 6, with 15 bases in between. The CDR3 loop spans 13 amino acids. Germline assignment: CDR1 SQVTM and CDR2 ANQGSEA. The chain's CDR3 is CSVRRTVRNEQFF. CDR3 bases: TGCAGCGTGAGAAGGACAGTCCGCAATGAGCAGTTCTTC.

Details on this clone: Other DNA variants within this sample encode the same CDR3. The chain links TRBV6-1 to TRBJ1-5; D is unclear. Germline V CDR1 and CDR2: MNHNS, SASEGT. The CDR3 consists of 15 residues. V lost 3 bases, J lost 0 bases, and 9 bases lay in between. The DNA of the CDR3 is TGTGCCAGCAGTGAGGGGAGTTATAGCAATCAGCCCCAGCATTTT. It codes for CASSEGSYSNQPQHF.

The chain uses TRBV7-9 and TRBJ1-3; the match to TRBD1 covers 11 bases. Unmatched junction bases numbered 10, after V lost 5 bases and J lost 1 base. This CDR3 comprises 18 residues. The germline V gene has CDR1 SEHNR and CDR2 FQNEAQ (reference sequence). CDR3 nucleotides: TGTGCCAGCAGCGGCCAAGAGGACAGGGGGCTTTCTGGAAACACCATATATTTT. As protein: CASSGQEDRGLSGNTIYF.

This chain links TRBV20-1 with TRBJ2-5; D is perhaps TRBD2 (5 bases). Per germline, CDR1 DFQATT and CDR2 SNEGSKA (reference sequence). The CDR3 runs to 11 residues. The V end was cut by 5 bases, the J end by 5 bases, with 9 bases between. The CDR3 here is CSAFPGETQYF. Here the CDR3 DNA reads TGCAGTGCTTTTCCGGGGGAGACCCAGTACTTC.

The chain recombines TRBV19 with TRBJ1-2; 11 positions match TRBD1. The CDR3 runs to 16 residues. V trimming: 5 bases; J trimming: 6 bases; junction bases outside the gene matches: 11. Germline CDR1 and CDR2: LNHDA and SQIVND (reference sequence). This CDR3 is CASSSRDRGEVDGYTF. CDR3 DNA: TGTGCCAGTAGTTCCCGGGACAGGGGGGAAGTTGATGGCTACACCTTC. Using reference TRBV19 and TRBJ1-2 for the parts outside the CDR3, the full variable domain is DGGITQSPKYLFRKEGQNVTLSCEQNLNHDAMYWYRQDPGQGLRLIYYSQIVNDFQKGDIAEGYSVSREKKESFPLTVTSAQKNPTAFYLCASSSRDRGEVDGYTFGSGTRLTVV.

This sequence joins TRBV5-6 and TRBJ1-2; TRBD1 matches at 11 bases. CDR3 length equals 16 residues. V gave up 2 bases and J gave up 4 bases; unmatched junction bases: 7. Per germline, CDR1 SGHDT and CDR2 YYEEEE. CDR3 nucleotides: TGTGCCAGCAGCTTCTCGAGGGGGACAGGGGGCTATGGCTACACCTTC. Its protein is CASSFSRGTGGYGYTF.

The chain is built from TRBV5-5 and TRBJ2-3; TRBD1 might be the D (5 bases). The germline V gene has CDR1 SGHKS and CDR2 YYEKEE (reference sequence). V lost 0 bases and J 1 base, leaving 12 bases between the germline ends. The CDR3 totals 16 residues. CDR3 sequence: CASSLAGRRGTDTQYF. The CDR3 DNA reads as TGTGCCAGCAGCTTGGCAGGGCGCCGTGGCACAGATACGCAGTATTTT.

This chain links TRBV7-2 with TRBJ2-3, with D maybe TRBD2 (6 bases). The germline gives CDR1 SGHTA, CDR2 FQGNSA. V was trimmed by 5 bases and J by 4 bases, leaving 7 bases between them. The CDR3 covers 12 residues. The CDR3 DNA follows: TGTGCCAGCAGCAGACTAGCAGATACGCAGTATTTT. Residues: CASSRLADTQYF.

The chain has TRBV5-1 and TRBJ1-1; D is undetermined. Trimming cost V 0 bases and J 5 bases, with 11 bases left between them. Germline lookup yields CDR1 SGHRS and CDR2 YFSETQ. The CDR3 runs 14 residues. In DNA form, the CDR3 reads TGCGCCAGCAGCTTGGATACAGCCACTACTGAAGCTTTCTTT. Translation: CASSLDTATTEAFF. The full variable domain, completed using reference TRBV5-1 and TRBJ1-1, is KAGVTQTPRYLIKTRGQQVTLSCSPISGHRSVSWYQQTPGQGLQFLFEYFSETQRNKGNFPGRFSGRQFSNSRSEMNVSTLELGDSALYLCASSLDTATTEAFFGQGTRLTVV.